The 25 T cell receptor beta chains in this list originate from one sample, sequenced in a study of blood T cell repertoires in COVID-19. Repertoires were generated with immunoSEQ multiplex PCR, while TCRdb's copy carries only in-frame clones and drops some. Of approximately 22,000 clones listed, more than 85% are singletons. What was sequenced was peripheral blood. The receptors originated from an older woman with active COVID-19.

The rearrangement uses TRBV14 and TRBJ1-1; no clear D gene. The CDR3 covers 13 residues. The V end lost 4 bases, the J end lost 5 bases, and 11 bases lay between the germline ends. The germline gives CDR1 SGHDN, CDR2 FVKESK. CDR3 protein: CASSPGRGTEAFF. CDR3 bases: TGTGCCAGCAGCCCCGGCCGAGGGACTGAAGCTTTCTTT.

The chain joins TRBV13 to TRBJ1-1; a weak D match, TRBD1 (5 bases). Germline V gives CDR1 PRHDT, CDR2 FYEKMQ (reference sequence). V lost 9 bases, J lost 0 bases, and 11 bases lay in between. CDR3 length: 13 residues. The CDR3 DNA reads as TGTGCCAGTTCTCAGGGATTGAACACTGAAGCTTTCTTT. This encodes CASSQGLNTEAFF.

The rearrangement links TRBV24-1 to TRBJ2-4, with 7 bases aligning to TRBD2. Germline trimming cut 2 bases from V and 7 bases from J; bases unmatched to any gene: 1. The CDR3 length is 13 residues. Germline V lookup: CDR1 KGHDR, CDR2 SFDVKD. CDR3 sequence: CATSDSTSNIQYF. CDR3 coding DNA: TGTGCCACCAGTGATTCGACTAGCAACATTCAGTACTTC.

The rearrangement joins TRBV9 to TRBJ2-4; 7 bases agree with TRBD2. The V gene end was trimmed by 0 bases and the J gene end by 9 bases; junction bases not matched to a gene: 6. Germline V CDR1 and CDR2: SGDLS, YYNGEE. The CDR3 loop spans 14 amino acids. Here the CDR3 reads CASSVDGGSSIQYF. DNA for the CDR3: TGTGCCAGCAGCGTAGACGGGGGGTCAAGCATTCAGTACTTC.

This clone came up once. The chain carries TRBV11-3 and TRBJ2-1, with a possible D match to TRBD2 (7 bases). Germline-derived CDR1 and CDR2 are SGHNT and YENEEA. This CDR3 comprises 14 residues. Trimming left V 5 bases short and J 10 bases short, with 18 bases between. DNA for the CDR3: TGTGCCAGCAGCATAAGGGGGGGACTGCGAGAGCAGTTCTTC. This gives the protein CASSIRGGLREQFF.

This chain joins TRBV5-4 and TRBJ1-4, with D possibly being TRBD1 (5 bases). Trimming removed 4 bases at V and 3 bases at J, with 10 bases between. CDR3 size: 14 residues. Germline CDR1 is SGHNT and CDR2 is YYREEE (reference sequence). The CDR3 here is CASSPSGPNEKLFF. CDR3 coding DNA: TGTGCCAGCAGCCCCTCAGGGCCTAATGAAAAACTGTTTTTT. The full variable domain, its missing parts supplied by reference TRBV5-4 and TRBJ1-4, is ETGVTQSPTHLIKTRGQQVTLRCSSQSGHNTVSWYQQALGQGPQFIFQYYREEENGRGNFPPRFSGLQFPNYSSELNVNALELDDSALYLCASSPSGPNEKLFFGSGTQLSVL.

The V call is TRBV25-1, the J call TRBJ2-7; 9 bases fit TRBD1. Germline CDR1 and CDR2: MGHDK and SYGVNS. This CDR3 is built from 15 residues. V was pared by 4 bases and J by 2 bases, with 6 bases of the junction left unmatched. DNA for the CDR3: TGTGCCAGCAGTGGATCCGGGACAGGGACCTACGAGCAGTACTTC. It encodes CASSGSGTGTYEQYF.

The chain is built from TRBV27 and TRBJ1-1; 9 positions agree with TRBD1. This CDR3 contains 13 residues. V was pared by 8 bases and J by 4 bases, with 5 bases of the junction left unmatched. Per germline, CDR1 MNHEY and CDR2 SMNVEV (reference sequence). Here the CDR3 reads CASHRGRLTEAFF. DNA for the CDR3: TGTGCCAGCCACAGGGGGCGCCTCACTGAAGCTTTCTTT.

The gene calls are TRBV4-3 and TRBJ1-1; no reliable D call. The ends were cut back, 0 bases at V and 6 bases at J, with 11 bases in the middle. The CDR3 length is 14 residues. Germline V gene sequence: CDR1 LGHNA, CDR2 YSLEER. CDR3 sequence reads: CASSQDPFVAEAFF. The CDR3 nucleotides are TGCGCCAGCAGCCAAGATCCCTTTGTCGCTGAAGCTTTCTTT.

The rearrangement joins TRBV5-8 to TRBJ2-1, with a possible D match to TRBD2 (5 bases). The CDR3 sequence is 13 residues long. Germline lookup yields CDR1 SGHTS and CDR2 YDEGEE. V lost 1 base, J lost 5 bases, and 7 bases lay in between. CDR3 amino acids: CASSLLTNNEQFF. The CDR3 coding sequence is TGTGCCAGCAGCTTGTTGACTAACAATGAGCAGTTCTTC.

This chain connects TRBV6-5 to TRBJ2-2; D call uncertain. Germline V gives CDR1 MNHEY, CDR2 SVGAGI. The CDR3 sequence is 15 residues long. The V end was cut by 0 bases, the J end by 2 bases, with 7 bases between. The CDR3 sequence is CASSYSRLNTGELFF. For the CDR3, the DNA is TGTGCCAGCAGTTACTCGAGACTTAACACCGGGGAGCTGTTTTTT.

In nucleotides, the CDR3 is TGTGCCAGCAGCTTGACAGGGTTCGGTGAGCAGTTCTTC. Amino acids: CASSLTGFGEQFF. This rearrangement joins TRBV5-6 to TRBJ2-1; tentative D call: TRBD1 (6 bases). The CDR3 loop spans 13 amino acids. Germline loops: CDR1 SGHDT, CDR2 YYEEEE. V was shortened by 1 base and J by 9 bases, with 11 bases between the two germline ends.

The rearrangement joins TRBV7-3 to TRBJ2-1; the D gene is possibly TRBD2 (5 bases). The V end was cut by 0 bases, the J end by 6 bases, with 12 bases between. The germline V gene has CDR1 SGHTA and CDR2 FQGTGA. This CDR3 contains 15 residues. In nucleotides, the CDR3 is TGTGCCAGCAGCTTAACTAGGGCTAGCAGCAATGAGCAGTTCTTC. Translation gives CASSLTRASSNEQFF.

This chain connects TRBV3-1 (or the pseudogene TRBV3-2) to TRBJ2-7, with a tentative D call TRBD1 (6 bases). This CDR3 has 14 amino acids. V shed 3 bases and J shed 0 bases, with 9 bases lying between them. Germline loops: CDR1 LGHDT, CDR2 YNNKEL (reference sequence). CDR3 residues: CASSQSDSSYEQYF. In nucleotides, the CDR3 is TGTGCCAGCAGCCAGTCGGACAGCTCCTACGAGCAGTACTTC.

The chain recombines TRBV7-2 with TRBJ1-5; D unresolved. Germline V gene data show CDR1 as SGHTA and CDR2 as FQGNSA. The germline V and J ends were trimmed by 4 bases and 0 bases, with 4 bases remaining between them. The CDR3 is made up of 13 amino acids. CDR3 amino acids: CASSSYSNQPQHF. CDR3 coding DNA: TGTGCCAGCAGCTCGTATAGCAATCAGCCCCAGCATTTT.

The chain uses TRBV30 and TRBJ1-1, with D unresolved. This CDR3 has 13 amino acids. The V gene lost 0 bases and the J gene lost 1 base, with 6 bases spanning the gap. Germline CDR1 is GTSNPN and CDR2 is SVGIG (reference sequence). The CDR3 loop is CAWSVVENTEAFF. CDR3 DNA: TGTGCCTGGAGTGTAGTAGAGAACACTGAAGCTTTCTTT.

The V gene is TRBV5-8, the J gene TRBJ1-2; D call uncertain. The length of the CDR3 is 12 residues. Deletions cut 0 bases from V and 6 bases from J, with 6 bases between. Germline lookup yields CDR1 SGHTS and CDR2 YDEGEE. The CDR3 bases are TGTGCCAGCAGCTTGGTCAGGAATGGCTACACCTTC. Translating gives CASSLVRNGYTF.

This chain connects TRBV3-1 (or the pseudogene TRBV3-2) to TRBJ2-2; unclear D gene. The CDR3 totals 13 residues. In germline, CDR1 is LGHDT, CDR2 YNNKEL (reference sequence). V gave up 1 base and J gave up 5 bases, with 5 bases separating them. CDR3 region: CASSQAGTGELFF. The CDR3 DNA reads TGTGCCAGCAGCCAAGCCGGGACCGGGGAGCTGTTTTTT.

This chain links TRBV27 with TRBJ2-2; TRBD1 aligns across 11 bases. The V gene's germline CDR1 is MNHEY and CDR2 SMNVEV (reference sequence). The CDR3 runs to 15 residues. V gave up 5 bases and J gave up 5 bases; unmatched junction bases: 4. The CDR3 DNA reads TGTGCCAGCAGTCCGGGACAGGGGGGGACCGGGGAGCTGTTTTTT. Protein sequence: CASSPGQGGTGELFF.

The J gene is TRBJ1-3, the V gene TRBV28; 9 bases fit TRBD1. Germline values: CDR1 MDHEN, CDR2 SYDVKM. CDR3 length: 15 amino acids. With V trimmed by 6 bases and J by 3 bases, 6 bases remained unmatched. CDR3 residues: CASRSQGAFGNTIYF. The CDR3 bases are TGTGCCAGCAGATCACAGGGGGCCTTTGGAAACACCATATATTTT. Full variable domain (rest looked up from reference TRBV28 and TRBJ1-3): DVKVTQSSRYLVKRTGEKVFLECVQDMDHENMFWYRQDPGLGLRLIYFSYDVKMKEKGDIPEGYSVSREKKERFSLILESASTNQTSMYLCASRSQGAFGNTIYFGEGSWLTVV.

The count of this clone is one. This chain connects TRBV3-1 (or the pseudogene TRBV3-2) to TRBJ2-3, with D possibly matching TRBD2 (6 bases). The V gene lost 3 bases and the J gene lost 11 bases, with 12 bases spanning the gap. Per germline, CDR1 LGHDT and CDR2 YNNKEL (reference sequence). CDR3 length equals 12 residues. The CDR3 protein is CASSQEGTWQYF. In DNA form, the CDR3 reads TGTGCCAGCAGCCAGGAAGGGACTTGGCAGTATTTT.

This clone was recorded only once. CDR3 amino acids: CASSKFRTGRYNEQFF. The CDR3 nucleotides read TGTGCCAGCAGCAAATTTAGAACGGGGAGATACAATGAGCAGTTCTTC. The gene calls are TRBV11-1 and TRBJ2-1; D may be TRBD2 (5 bases). Germline values: CDR1 SGHAT, CDR2 FQDESV (reference sequence). The V end lost 5 bases, the J end lost 4 bases, and 18 bases lay between the germline ends. The CDR3 consists of 16 residues.

V and J are TRBV21-1 and TRBJ2-7; the table's D call, TRBD2, has no DNA check behind it. TRBV21-1 is a documented pseudogene. This CDR3 is 15 amino acids long. The CDR3: CASSKKLRDSYEQYF. The CDR3 DNA follows: TGTGCCAGCAGCAAAAAGTTACGGGACTCCTACGAGCAGTACTTC.

The chain couples TRBV6-6 to TRBJ2-1, with 12 bases that match TRBD2. Germline CDR1 reads MNHNY; CDR2 reads SVGAGI (reference sequence). V lost 5 bases, J lost 9 bases, and 8 bases stayed unmatched. The CDR3 spans 15 residues. CDR3 loop: CASSPSLAGGSEQFF. The CDR3 region has the DNA TGTGCCAGCAGTCCCTCCCTAGCGGGAGGGAGTGAGCAGTTCTTC.

This clone occurred a few times. The chain links TRBV7-2 to TRBJ2-2; TRBD2 agrees at 10 bases. V trimming: 2 bases; J trimming: 0 bases; junction bases outside the gene matches: 9. The CDR3 runs to 19 residues. CDR1 SGHTA and CDR2 FQGNSA come from the germline V gene. CDR3 residues: CASSLRQAGGRPNTGELFF. In DNA form, the CDR3 reads TGTGCCAGCAGCTTAAGGCAAGCGGGAGGGAGGCCGAACACCGGGGAGCTGTTTTTT.